This T cell receptor (beta chain) was documented in a study of identical twins. CDR3 length: 15 amino acids. The J segment lost 1 base and the V segment lost 5 bases, leaving 4 bases of the junction unmatched. CDR1 MNHNS and CDR2 SASEGT come from the germline V gene. Via MiXCR, TCRdb re-called the 5' RACE reads, giving one row per CDR3 protein. Of 690,000 or so distinct CDR3 sequences listed, around 6.1% are singletons. Study conclusions and caveats: Beta out-of-frame sequences showed weaker excess sharing between twins. Insertion counts were lower in abundant cord blood beta clonotypes, a trend that memory repertoires did not show. Shared out-of-frame alpha sequences (those common to twins) showed excess low generation probability.

At least ten counts were recorded for this clonotype. Its specificity is not known. Sequenced: naive T cells sorted from blood. This chain links TRBV6-1 with TRBJ2-2, with 7 bases matching TRBD1. The TCR sequence derives from a man between 18 and 35 years old in good health. The CDR3 DNA follows: TGTGCCAGCAGTCCGACAGGGATGAACACCGGGGAGCTGTTTTTT. It translates to CASSPTGMNTGELFF.